Here is one T cell receptor (beta chain) with its context. This sample is part of a study of blood T cell repertoires in COVID-19. Sequencing was performed with immunoSEQ multiplex PCR; in TCRdb, only in-frame clones are kept and a portion is missing. Here the sample spans over 150,000 clones, approximately 86% being singletons. This receptor was taken from a man older than 75 with COVID-19, enrolled during active disease. The source material was peripheral blood.

CDR3 in amino acids: CASSYSPGGLYGYTF. The CDR3 DNA sequence: TGTGCCAGCAGTTACTCGCCAGGGGGGCTCTATGGCTACACCTTC. The genes are TRBV6-2 or TRBV6-3 and TRBJ1-2, with 7 bases fitting TRBD1. Trimming at V came to 0 bases and at J to 4 bases, leaving 5 bases not matched to a gene. CDR3 length: 15 residues. Germline CDR1 MNHEY, CDR2 SVGEGT.